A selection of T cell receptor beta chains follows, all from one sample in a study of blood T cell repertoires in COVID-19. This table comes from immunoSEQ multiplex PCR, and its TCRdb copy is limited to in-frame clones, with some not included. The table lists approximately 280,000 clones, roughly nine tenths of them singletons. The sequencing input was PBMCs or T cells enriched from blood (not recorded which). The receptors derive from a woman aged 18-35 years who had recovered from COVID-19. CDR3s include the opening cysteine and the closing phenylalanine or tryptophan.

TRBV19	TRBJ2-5	CATTVGVTVQETQYF
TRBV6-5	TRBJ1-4	CASRARQGNEKLFF
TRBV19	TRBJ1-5	CASSTRINQPQHF
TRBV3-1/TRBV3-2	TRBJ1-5	CASSRGTVPDQPQHF
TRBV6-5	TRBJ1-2	CASIGTGQPNYGYTF
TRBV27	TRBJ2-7	CASSADSYYEQYF
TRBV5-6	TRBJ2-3	CASSFETSSPDTQYF
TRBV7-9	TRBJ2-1	CASSFSYEQFF
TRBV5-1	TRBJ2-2	CASSFLNTGELFF
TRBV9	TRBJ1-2	CASSVGTASRGYGYTF
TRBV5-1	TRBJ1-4	CASSLPQGTSTNEKLFF
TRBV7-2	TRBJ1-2	CASSPTDRGLGYTF